A single sample gave rise to the 23 T cell receptor beta chains below, sequenced in a study of cytomegalovirus exposure and HLA in healthy donors. With 60 Vbeta and 13 Jbeta primers, the PCR was carried out. Libraries were prepared by immunoSEQ multiplex PCR; TCRdb keeps only in-frame clonotypes and omits some of them. The sample yields some 96,000 clones, 64% seen once. Sequenced input: PBMCs. These receptors were taken from a man in his 60s in good health and CMV-seronegative.

The rearrangement joins TRBV19 to TRBJ2-7; TRBD1 matches 12 bases. CDR1 and CDR2 from the germline V gene are LNHDA and SQIVND (reference sequence). The CDR3 runs 14 residues. V was pared by 9 bases and J by 1 base, with 4 bases of the junction left unmatched. CDR3 sequence reads: CASRDRGLSYEQYF. In DNA, the CDR3 is TGTGCCAGCCGGGACAGGGGGCTATCCTACGAGCAGTACTTC.

The chain links TRBV2 to TRBJ2-7, with a possible D match to TRBD1 (6 bases). This CDR3 spans 14 amino acids. Per germline, CDR1 SNHLY and CDR2 FYNNEI. Between the trimmed V and J ends, which lost 2 bases and 5 bases, there was a span of 13 bases. DNA for the CDR3: TGTGCCAGCAGTGAATCTACAGGGTACGACGAGCAGTACTTC. The encoded protein is CASSESTGYDEQYF.

The J gene is TRBJ1-1, the V gene TRBV7-9; D might be TRBD1 (6 bases). V lost 6 bases and J 4 bases, leaving 12 bases between the germline ends. This CDR3 is 13 amino acids long. From germline, CDR1 is SEHNR and CDR2 FQNEAQ (reference sequence). Here the CDR3 DNA reads TGTGCCAGCAGGGTGCAGGGGAGCACTGAAGCTTTCTTT. Translation: CASRVQGSTEAFF.

This chain connects TRBV6-4 to TRBJ2-3; D is uncertain. CDR1 and CDR2 (germline): MRHNA, SNTAGT. V lost 5 bases and J lost 2, with 11 bases in between. This CDR3 has 14 amino acids. Here the CDR3 DNA reads TGTGCCAGCAGTTCTGGCGGTGACACAGATACGCAGTATTTT. Translated, it gives CASSSGGDTDTQYF.

The genes are TRBV12-5 and TRBJ1-2, with TRBD1 matching over 8 bases. J lost 8 bases, V lost 4 bases, and 12 bases had no gene match. Germline V gene sequence: CDR1 LGHNT, CDR2 FRNRAP. There are 15 residues in the CDR3. The CDR3, as DNA: TGTGCTAGTGGTTCTGACACAGGGGGAGTCCTAGGCTACACCTTC. The encoded protein is CASGSDTGGVLGYTF.

The CDR3 DNA follows: TGTGCCAGCAGCGCCGGGACTAGCGGGACCGGGGAGCTGTTTTTT. Translation gives CASSAGTSGTGELFF. This sequence joins TRBV7-3 and TRBJ2-2; the match to TRBD2 covers 12 bases. Unmatched junction bases numbered 3, after V lost 5 bases and J lost 5 bases. Germline V gives CDR1 SGHTA, CDR2 FQGTGA. The CDR3 is made up of 15 amino acids.

V and J are TRBV2 and TRBJ2-1; TRBD1 matches 7 bases. Germline values: CDR1 SNHLY, CDR2 FYNNEI. V shed 7 bases, J shed 4 bases, and the junction held 13 bases outside the gene matches. This CDR3 region has 16 residues. CDR3 coding DNA: TGTGCCAGCAAGTACCGGGACAGCCTTCCTTACAATGAGCAGTTCTTC. Its protein is CASKYRDSLPYNEQFF.

The rearrangement links TRBV7-9 to TRBJ2-7; 13 bases map to TRBD2. The CDR3 has 16 residues. In germline, CDR1 is SEHNR, CDR2 FQNEAQ (reference sequence). The ends lost 5 bases at V and 4 bases at J; junction bases unmatched: 8. CDR3 nucleotides: TGTGCCAGCAGCCCGGCGGGACTAGCGGGATCGTACGAGCAGTACTTC. As protein: CASSPAGLAGSYEQYF.

Regarding this clone: At one end the junction does not follow the germline gene, possibly because of a read error. The chain has TRBV15 and TRBJ1-2; TRBD1 agrees at 9 bases. The length of the CDR3 is 14 residues. The germline CDR1 and CDR2 sequences are LNHNV and YYDKDF (reference sequence). CDR3 amino acids: CATSSDRGKTRTIF. The CDR3 nucleotides are TGTGCCACCAGCTCGGACAGGGGAAAAACTCGGACCATTTTC.

The chain uses TRBV28 and TRBJ2-7, with a weak D call TRBD1 (7 bases). Germline lookup yields CDR1 MDHEN and CDR2 SYDVKM. V was cut by 7 bases and J by 4 bases, with 20 bases left in between. The CDR3 contains 15 residues. CDR3 coding DNA: TGTGCCAGCACCCCAGGGGGGCTTATCCAATACGAGCAGTACTTC. It codes for CASTPGGLIQYEQYF.

Here the CDR3 reads CASSSYAPEVRHF. CDR3 coding DNA: TGTGCCAGCAGTTCATACGCCCCTGAGGTTAGGCATTTT. The chain carries TRBV28 and TRBJ1-5; D remains ambiguous. V was shortened by 4 bases and J by 15 bases, with 19 bases between the two germline ends. Germline loops: CDR1 MDHEN, CDR2 SYDVKM. This CDR3 spans 13 amino acids.

The chain employs TRBV6-5 and TRBJ2-1, with D possibly being TRBD1 (6 bases). The V end lost 7 bases, the J end lost 4 bases, and 17 bases lay between the germline ends. The CDR3 totals 15 residues. CDR1 is MNHEY, CDR2 SVGAGI, per germline. This chain's CDR3 is CASTFDRKGYNEQFF. Written as DNA, the CDR3 is TGTGCCAGCACCTTCGACAGGAAAGGGTACAATGAGCAGTTCTTC.

The chain has TRBV28 and TRBJ1-2, with unresolved D. CDR1 is MDHEN and CDR2 is SYDVKM in the germline V gene. V lost 6 bases and J lost 8, with 16 bases in between. CDR3 length: 13 residues. CDR3 protein: CASSLPVGGGYTF. The CDR3 DNA is TGTGCCAGCAGCCTACCCGTAGGAGGAGGCTACACCTTC.

The chain recombines TRBV9 with TRBJ1-2; D might be TRBD1 (6 bases). V was trimmed by 4 bases and J by 4 bases, leaving 14 bases between them. Germline V gene lookup returns CDR1 SGDLS and CDR2 YYNGEE. The CDR3 runs 14 residues. In DNA form, the CDR3 reads TGTGCCAGCAGCCCCCCCGGGGGGCCCTATGGCTACACCTTC. It translates to CASSPPGGPYGYTF.

The V call is TRBV4-1, the J call TRBJ2-3; 15 positions match TRBD2. The CDR3 is 20 amino acids. The germline CDR1 and CDR2 sequences are MGHRA and YSYEKL. The V segment lost 2 bases and the J segment 0 bases; nucleotides outside the gene matches: 9. The DNA for the CDR3 is TGCGCCAGCAGCCAATTAAGCGGGACTAGCGGGAGGTCTAGCACAGATACGCAGTATTTT. Encoded protein: CASSQLSGTSGRSSTDTQYF.

The chain couples TRBV2 to TRBJ2-6, with TRBD2 identical over 8 bases. This CDR3 has 15 residues. The V gene end was trimmed by 8 bases and the J gene end by 2 bases; junction bases not matched to a gene: 5. CDR1 SNHLY and CDR2 FYNNEI come from the germline V gene. The CDR3: CASWGAGAGANVLTF. CDR3 coding DNA: TGTGCCAGCTGGGGAGCGGGAGCTGGGGCCAACGTCCTGACTTTC.

The chain is built from TRBV5-1 and TRBJ1-2; no reliable D call. Germline loops: CDR1 SGHRS, CDR2 YFSETQ. V lost 2 bases and J lost 4, with 12 bases in between. The CDR3 loop spans 14 amino acids. CDR3 in DNA: TGCGCCAGCAGCTTAAGCCTGGGAGTCTATGGCTACACCTTC. This sequence encodes CASSLSLGVYGYTF.

The rearrangement links TRBV5-6 to TRBJ2-7, with 9 bases aligning to TRBD1. The CDR3 runs to 15 residues. Germline CDR1 SGHDT, CDR2 YYEEEE. Trimming at V came to 2 bases and at J to 3 bases, leaving 6 bases not matched to a gene. CDR3 amino acids: CASSFTGTGIYEQYF. The CDR3 DNA follows: TGTGCCAGCAGCTTTACCGGGACAGGGATCTACGAGCAGTACTTC.

This chain links TRBV25-1 with TRBJ2-5; no clear D. This CDR3 contains 13 residues. Germline V gives CDR1 MGHDK, CDR2 SYGVNS. V lost 4 bases and J lost 3, with 9 bases in between. The CDR3 region is CASSVSSKETQYF. CDR3 DNA: TGTGCCAGCAGTGTTAGCAGCAAAGAGACCCAGTACTTC.

V usage is TRBV21-1 and J usage is TRBJ2-5; TRBD2 is the table's D call, not checked against the DNA. TRBV21-1 is annotated as a pseudogene. CDR3 length: 16 residues. The CDR3 here is CASSRRTAAEQETQYF. CDR3 nucleotide sequence: TGTGCCAGCAGTCGAAGGACGGCAGCGGAGCAAGAGACCCAGTACTTC.

This chain connects TRBV10-1 to TRBJ1-1, with 7 bases that match TRBD1. There are 13 residues in the CDR3. Trimming removed 2 bases from V and 4 bases from J; junction bases left unmatched: 1. Germline loops: CDR1 WNHNN, CDR2 SYGVQD (reference sequence). CDR3 protein: CASSEPGGTEAFF. DNA of the CDR3: TGCGCCAGCAGTGAGCCAGGGGGCACTGAAGCTTTCTTT.

A few counts support this clone. The chain uses TRBV6-1 and TRBJ2-7; 11 bases are shared with TRBD1. The V and J ends lost 5 bases and 3 bases, in that order; junction bases with no gene match: 3. Germline-derived CDR1 and CDR2 are MNHNS and SASEGT. The CDR3 loop spans 14 amino acids. The CDR3 sequence is CASSSGTGGYEQYF. The CDR3 DNA follows: TGTGCCAGCAGTTCCGGGACAGGGGGCTACGAGCAGTACTTC.

This clone was detected a few times. At the DNA level, this CDR3 is encoded by other sequences in the same sample as well. The chain is built from TRBV7-3 and TRBJ2-2; a weak D match, TRBD1 (6 bases). This CDR3 comprises 16 residues. The germline V and J ends were trimmed by 0 bases and 0 bases, with 8 bases remaining between them. Looked up from germline, CDR1 is SGHTA and CDR2 is FQGTGA. The CDR3 sequence is CASSLTGTTNTGELFF. CDR3 nucleotides: TGTGCCAGCAGCTTAACAGGGACAACGAACACCGGGGAGCTGTTTTTT.